This TCR beta chain was profiled in a study of shared clonotypes between healthy human individuals. Measured with immunoSEQ multiplex PCR; TCRdb has only the in-frame clones, and not every one. Of roughly 2 million clones in the sample, about 95% were seen once. Unmatched junction bases numbered 20, after V lost 0 bases and J lost 6 bases. The CDR3 has 19 amino acids. Germline V gives CDR1 SGHDN, CDR2 FVKESK. Terminally differentiated effector memory CD45RA+ cells were excluded by CCR7 positive selection of CD45RO-negative cells. The source of this sequence is a man younger than 35 in good health. The chain employs TRBV14 and TRBJ2-7; 7 positions agree with TRBD2. Source material: naive CD8+ T cells sorted from blood. The CDR3 is CASSQDWLRESVILTEQYF. CDR3 sequence (DNA): TGTGCCAGCAGCCAAGACTGGTTGCGGGAGTCTGTCATCCTGACCGAGCAGTACTTC.